A selection of T cell receptor beta chains follows, all from one sample in a study of blood T cell repertoires in COVID-19. Assay used: immunoSEQ multiplex PCR; TCRdb lists only in-frame clones, some missing. Here the sample spans roughly 100,000 clones, 60% to 80% being singletons. Material: peripheral blood. These receptors were taken from a man aged 60 to 69 with active or convalescent COVID-19. Each CDR3 is given with its conserved first and last residue. The D gene is left open where the match is weak. The size of a clone is reported for some rows only, either as once, few or many, or as a class for expanded clones.

TRBJ2-1,TRBV5-1,TRBD2,-,TGCGCCAGCAGCTTGACTAGCGGGAGGAATGAGCAGTTCTTC,CASSLTSGRNEQFF
TRBJ2-1,TRBV7-8,TRBD2,-,TGTGCCAGCAGCCCAGGACTAGCGGGAAATGAGCAGTTCTTC,CASSPGLAGNEQFF
TRBJ2-1,TRBV30,-,-,TGTGCCTGGAGTGGTTGGAGGGCCCAGTGGAGCAATGAGCAGTTCTTC,CAWSGWRAQWSNEQFF
TRBJ2-1,TRBV2,-,-,TGTGCCAGCACTACGGGATACTACAATGAGCAGTTCTTC,CASTTGYYNEQFF
TRBJ2-7,TRBV11-2,-,-,TGTGCCAGCAGGGGGTTAAGTGGTCGGGAGTTTTACGAGCAGTACTTC,CASRGLSGREFYEQYF
TRBJ1-1,TRBV18,-,-,TGTGCCAGCTCACCACGGCAGGACAAAGCTTTCTTT,CASSPRQDKAFF
TRBJ2-1,TRBV28,TRBD2,-,TGTGCCAGCAGTTTAGAGTGGGAGGGCTACAATGAGCAGTTCTTC,CASSLEWEGYNEQFF
TRBJ1-6,TRBV5-5,TRBD1,few,TGTGCCAGCAGCCCTAACAGGGGGCGTTCCAATAATTCACCCCTCCACTTT,CASSPNRGRSNNSPLHF
TRBJ2-6,TRBV19,-,-,TGTGCCAGTAGTATAGCACAGGGAGACAACGTCCTGACTTTC,CASSIAQGDNVLTF
TRBJ1-1,TRBV28,-,-,TGTGCCAGCAGTTCCAGGCCCGGATACACTGAAGCTTTCTTT,CASSSRPGYTEAFF
TRBJ2-7,TRBV10-1,-,-,TGCGCCAGCGGCGGACAGGGAGGGGTGAGCGAGCAGTACTTC,CASGGQGGVSEQYF
TRBJ1-4,TRBV18,TRBD1,-,TGTGCCAGCTCACAATTAGCCGGGACAGGGAAGGAAAAACTGTTTTTT,CASSQLAGTGKEKLFF
TRBJ1-2,TRBV5-4,-,-,TGTGCCAGCAGCTTGGAGCCAGGGTATGGCTACACCTTC,CASSLEPGYGYTF
TRBJ2-1,TRBV6-4,TRBD2,-,TGTGCCAGCAGCGAGGGGCTAGCGGATAACAATGAGCAGTTCTTC,CASSEGLADNNEQFF
TRBJ1-2,TRBV2,TRBD1,once,TGTGCCAGCAGCGACAGGGGGCGATCGTATGGCTACACCTTC,CASSDRGRSYGYTF
TRBJ2-5,TRBV12-3/TRBV12-4,TRBD2,-,TGTGCCAGCAGGCCGGGACTAGCGGGAATCGACTTC,CASRPGLAGIDF
TRBJ2-1,TRBV12-5,TRBD2,-,TGTGCTAGTGGTTTGGCCCGGGAGGGCGGGAGCTCCTACAATGAGCAGTTCTTC,CASGLAREGGSSYNEQFF
TRBJ1-2,TRBV5-5,-,-,TGTGCCAGCGGAGGGAACTATGGCTACACCTTC,CASGGNYGYTF
TRBJ2-1,TRBV27,-,-,TGTGCCAGCAGTGGTAGCGGAGGTAATGAGCAGTTCTTC,CASSGSGGNEQFF
TRBJ1-1,TRBV27,TRBD1,-,TGTGCCAGCAGTAGCGGGACAGGGGTTAAGGCTTTCTTT,CASSSGTGVKAFF
TRBJ1-1,TRBV19,-,few,TGTGCCAGTAGCTGGACTGAGGACACTGAAGCTTTCTTT,CASSWTEDTEAFF
TRBJ2-5,TRBV2,TRBD1,-,TGTGCCAGCAGTCCGACAGGGACGTACCAAGAGACCCAGTACTTC,CASSPTGTYQETQYF
TRBJ2-1,TRBV6-1,-,-,TGTGCCAGCAGTGAAGGTAGGGGGAGTGAGCAGTTCTTC,CASSEGRGSEQFF
TRBJ1-6,TRBV4-2,TRBD1,-,TGTGCCAGCAGCCCCCTGGGACAGGGGCGCGATTCACCCCTCCACTTT,CASSPLGQGRDSPLHF
TRBJ2-1,TRBV4-3,-,-,TGCGCCAGCAGCCAAGATGCGGGGGCGGACTACAATGAGCAGTTCTTC,CASSQDAGADYNEQFF
TRBJ2-5,TRBV3-1/TRBV3-2,TRBD2,-,TGTGCCAGCAGCCGGCCCCCTAGCGGCCATACTAAAGAGACCCAGTACTTC,CASSRPPSGHTKETQYF
TRBJ1-2,TRBV20-1,-,few,TGCAGTGCTAGTCAAGCGAGTTACACCTTC,CSASQASYTF
TRBJ1-5,TRBV28,TRBD1,once,TGTGCCAGCAGCTTGACAGGGGGCAAGAATCAGCCCCAGCATTTT,CASSLTGGKNQPQHF
TRBJ2-7,TRBV21-1,-,-,TGTGCCAGCAGCAAAGTTAAAGGGGTGCGCTACGAGCAGTACTTC,CASSKVKGVRYEQYF
TRBJ2-5,TRBV2,TRBD2,-,TGTGCCAGCCAGGGTCTTAGCGGGACCGAGACCCAGTACTTC,CASQGLSGTETQYF
TRBJ2-3,TRBV21-1,-,-,TGTGCCAGCAGCAATGGGGGACTAGCGGTGAGCACAGATACGCAGTATTTT,CASSNGGLAVSTDTQYF
TRBJ2-2,TRBV9,TRBD1,-,TGTGCCAGCAGCGTAGCGGGACAGGCAAGGGGCGGGGAGCTGTTTTTT,CASSVAGQARGGELFF
TRBJ2-3,TRBV7-2,TRBD2,once,TGTGCCAGCAGCCCTTTCCCGCGGGGGAAAGAAGATACGCAGTATTTT,CASSPFPRGKEDTQYF
TRBJ1-2,TRBV3-1/TRBV3-2,-,few,TGTGCCAGCAGCCAAAGGTTGTATGGGCAGAGCCGAAACTATGGCTACACCTTC,CASSQRLYGQSRNYGYTF
TRBJ2-1,TRBV5-1,TRBD2,-,TGCGCCAGCAGAGAGATAGCGGGAGGAGGACTGGGCAATGAGCAGTTCTTC,CASREIAGGGLGNEQFF
TRBJ1-5,TRBV27,-,once,TGTGCCAGCAGTTTATCGGGACATCAGTATCAGCCCCAGCATTTT,CASSLSGHQYQPQHF